This T cell receptor beta chain came from a study of blood T cell repertoires in COVID-19 (dated by TCRdb to the early 2020s). A note on the overall study: The collaborator samples originated in the United States, Italy and Spain and spanned the acute and convalescent phases of COVID-19. The prospective study material was composed of cDNA or gDNA derived from T cells, B-cell-depleted T cells, or PBMCs. Deeply sampled blood TCRbeta repertoires from subjects exposed to, actively infected with, or recovered from COVID-19 were included in the dataset. The repertoires were made available in a free public database intended to serve as a resource for research on the immune response to SARS-CoV-2. Samples came from the ongoing ImmuneRACE study (first 160 participants) plus 1,254 subjects from 6 global collaborators. The sample metadata nearly always contained a de-identified subject ID, COVID-19 status, age in years and sex. Where available, HLA class I and class II types were obtained from metadata supplied by the sample provider rather than from assay-based typing. Here is what the overall study found, with its caveats: Clinical and demographic metadata were provided uncurated, with the amount varying by source and participant.

TCRbeta CDR3 regions were amplified from genomic DNA using the immunoSEQ Assay, a bias-controlled multiplex PCR. For the original study's pipeline: The number of nucleated cells in each sample was estimated from the amplification of reference gene primers within the assay. Sequence reads were collapsed and filtered to measure the absolute abundance of every unique TCRbeta CDR3 rearrangement. For each sample, productive Simpson clonality was calculated as the square root of Simpson's diversity index over productive rearrangements. TCRdb's version of the immuneACCESS table is confined to in-frame rearrangements and falls short of the full clone set. An unresolved V gene accounts for under half of the shortfall where checked; the remainder is of unknown origin. V and J calls and clone size are copied from that table; D and trimming were computed from the DNA. For this sample there are tens of thousands of clones; more than 70% appear just once. The ten largest clonotypes hold 15% to 20% of the sample.

The collaborating institutions used their own protocols to collect whole blood in K2EDTA tubes. For TCRbeta analysis, collaborators shipped samples as frozen whole blood, isolated PBMCs, or DNA extracted from either of those sample types. On this clone itself: Its recognized antigen is unknown. No base-level quality is on record; no much larger clone is a single base apart.

The cysteine opens and the phenylalanine closes a CDR3 of 20 amino acids. Only the CDR3 DNA is retained, 60 bases long and in frame from the first base. Trimming accounts for 5 bases at V and 4 bases at J, while the number of junction bases matched to no gene is 15. The germline V gene (reference sequence) supplies CDR1 LNHDA and CDR2 SQIVND. The sample comprised peripheral blood. The sequence was collected from a man in his 70s with active or convalescent COVID-19. The chain was built from TRBV19 and TRBJ2-1; 15 bases in between match TRBD2. Read as DNA, the sequence is TGTGCCAGTAGTCTACGGACTAGCGGGGGGGCCGGGTTTCAGTACAATGAGCAGTTCTTC. It translates as CASSLRTSGGAGFQYNEQFF.